This T cell receptor (beta chain) comes out of a study of OX40 agonist ivuxolimab in advanced cancers. Study-wide background: Ivuxolimab, which patients received intravenously every 2 weeks, was dosed at 0.01 to 10 mg/kg.

Assay used: immunoSEQ multiplex PCR; TCRdb lists only in-frame clones, some missing. The data hold more than 35,000 clones, with around 80% observed a single time. In germline, CDR1 is SGHVS, CDR2 FNYEAQ. The CDR3 is 14 amino acids. The receptor comes from an adult with an advanced solid tumor such as melanoma, head and neck, liver or kidney cancer. The genes are TRBV7-6 and TRBJ2-5, with a possible D match to TRBD1 (6 bases). The assigned J gene may be wrong: the sequence end matches TRBJ2-7 better. Material: CD4+ or CD8+ T cells sorted from blood, obtained in a trial of the OX40 agonist ivuxolimab. CDR3 in amino acids: CASSQSDSFYEQYF. Here the CDR3 DNA reads TGTGCCAGCAGCCAATCGGACAGCTTCTACGAGCAGTACTTC.